This entry is about one T cell receptor beta chain. Its antigen remains unidentified. The record originates from a study of cytomegalovirus exposure and HLA in healthy donors. Study information: An earlier analysis found 95 million to 140 million unique TCR beta sequences from 150 million to 200 million T cells. Study observations and caveats: The authors later linked a missense DCLRE1C variant to TCR beta V- and J-gene trimming. Presence/absence analyses assumed roughly uniform sequencing depth across donors, which may not hold.

Germline assignment: CDR1 PRHDT and CDR2 FYEKMQ (reference sequence). V lost 1 base and J lost 13, with 23 bases in between. CDR3 length equals 16 residues. The PCR contained 60 Vbeta and 13 Jbeta primers. Assay: immunoSEQ multiplex PCR; the TCRdb copy retains only in-frame clones and omits some. The sample includes approximately 220,000 clones, about four fifths of them seen just once. This chain links TRBV13 with TRBJ1-3; D is perhaps TRBD1 (5 bases). The sample taken for sequencing was PBMCs. This clonotype was obtained from a man under 40 in good health and CMV-seronegative. CDR3 DNA: TGTGCCAGCAGCTTAGTAGGGGAGGCAGGGAGCGCGAAGATATATTTT. It specifies CASSLVGEAGSAKIYF.